Below are 23 T cell receptor beta chains sequenced from a single sample in a study of T-cell reconstitution after alpha-beta-depleted transplantation in children. This sample's TCRbeta library carried unique molecular identifier barcodes. TCRdb processed the PCR reads anew with MiXCR; each CDR3 protein has one entry. The table records some 840,000 distinct CDR3 sequences, less than 20% of them present only once. Here the sequenced sample was PBMCs, mostly from graft donor cells, taken 360 days after TCRalphabeta/CD19-depleted stem cell transplant. The receptors originated from a male patient aged 5 to 17 who had a stem cell transplant for acute lymphoblastic leukemia, so the T cells may come from the graft donor.

This clonotype was counted a few times. CDR3 coding DNA: TGCGCCAGCAGCCAAGTGGTCAGGAACTATGGCTACACCTTC. Translated: CASSQVVRNYGYTF. This chain connects TRBV4-1 to TRBJ1-2; D gene uncertain. Germline lookup yields CDR1 MGHRA and CDR2 YSYEKL. V was shortened by 1 base and J by 2 bases, with 8 bases between the two germline ends. The CDR3 extends over 14 amino acids.

This clonotype showed up just a few times. This rearrangement joins TRBV25-1 to TRBJ1-2; D is undetermined. The germline CDR1 and CDR2 sequences are MGHDK and SYGVNS. CDR3 length: 16 residues. The germline V and J ends were trimmed by 3 bases and 4 bases, with 18 bases remaining between them. The CDR3 sequence is CASSEGSWRSLYGYTF. The CDR3 DNA reads as TGTGCCAGCAGTGAGGGGTCGTGGCGGAGCCTCTATGGCTACACCTTC.

The table lists this clonotype with a few counts. V gene TRBV12-3 or TRBV12-4 combines with J gene TRBJ2-2; D might be TRBD2 (6 bases). V shed 6 bases and J shed 2 bases, with 10 bases lying between them. This CDR3 spans 14 amino acids. The CDR3 spells CASRLALNTGELFF. The CDR3 region has the DNA TGTGCCAGCAGACTAGCTCTTAACACCGGGGAGCTGTTTTTT.

This clonotype was found a few times. The V gene is TRBV5-1, the J gene TRBJ1-1; D may be TRBD1 (6 bases). The length of the CDR3 is 16 residues. Trimming cost V 0 bases and J 7 bases, with 19 bases left between them. Looked up from germline, CDR1 is SGHRS and CDR2 is YFSETQ. Here the CDR3 reads CASSLDGQRGLIEAFF. As DNA, the CDR3 is TGCGCCAGCAGCTTGGACGGTCAACGGGGGCTGATTGAAGCTTTCTTT.

This clonotype has ten or more counts. The rearrangement links TRBV5-1 to TRBJ2-5, with 9 bases lining up with TRBD2. CDR3 length: 15 residues. CDR1 SGHRS and CDR2 YFSETQ come from the germline V gene. Trimming removed 1 base from V and 6 bases from J; junction bases left unmatched: 7. In DNA form, the CDR3 reads TGCGCCAGCAGCTTGTCTCTAGCGGGGATAAAGACCCAGTACTTC. Encoded protein: CASSLSLAGIKTQYF.

This clonotype was counted between two and nine times. The chain joins TRBV27 to TRBJ2-5; no clear D. CDR3 size: 13 residues. CDR1 and CDR2 (germline): MNHEY, SMNVEV (reference sequence). V was cut by 3 bases and J by 1 base, with 6 bases left in between. The CDR3 protein is CASSFRTQETQYF. The CDR3 DNA reads TGTGCCAGCAGTTTCCGTACCCAAGAGACCCAGTACTTC.

This clonotype has more than one count but fewer than ten. This rearrangement joins TRBV27 to TRBJ2-3, with 10 bases aligning to TRBD2. The CDR3 contains 20 residues. The V segment lost 2 bases and the J segment 6 bases; nucleotides outside the gene matches: 20. CDR1 MNHEY and CDR2 SMNVEV come from the germline V gene (reference sequence). The CDR3, as DNA: TGTGCCAGCAGTTTACTATCCTCTAGCGGGAGTATGAGGTGGATGGATACGCAGTATTTT. Translating gives CASSLLSSSGSMRWMDTQYF.

This clonotype was counted between two and nine times. The rearrangement links TRBV20-1 to TRBJ1-2, with D perhaps matching TRBD1 (5 bases). V was pared by 6 bases and J by 4 bases, with 18 bases between. The length of the CDR3 is 14 residues. Germline assignment: CDR1 DFQATT and CDR2 SNEGSKA (reference sequence). The CDR3 bases are TGCAGTGCCCCCCCAGGGTTTGGAGGCTATGGCTACACCTTC. It specifies CSAPPGFGGYGYTF.

This clonotype has a handful of counts. The J gene is TRBJ1-6, the V gene TRBV4-1; D remains unclear. Trimming stripped 0 bases from V and 10 bases from J, with 7 bases between. The CDR3 covers 13 residues. Germline CDR1 and CDR2: MGHRA and YSYEKL. The CDR3 region has the DNA TGCGCCAGCAGCCAAGAGTGGGTGTCACCCCTCCACTTT. Amino acid sequence: CASSQEWVSPLHF.

This clonotype was found a few times. This chain connects TRBV7-9 to TRBJ1-6, with 7 bases aligning to TRBD1. V gave up 4 bases and J gave up 5 bases; unmatched junction bases: 11. Germline V gene data show CDR1 as SEHNR and CDR2 as FQNEAQ (reference sequence). The CDR3 has 17 residues. CDR3 protein: CASSSGQAGLNNSPLHF. As DNA, the CDR3 is TGTGCCAGCAGCTCCGGACAGGCCGGGTTGAATAATTCACCCCTCCACTTT.

The V and J genes are TRBV29-1 and TRBJ2-3, with unresolved D. Deletions cut 4 bases from V and 2 bases from J, with 13 bases between. CDR1 is SQVTM, CDR2 ANQGSEA, per germline. This CDR3 is 14 amino acids long. The CDR3 DNA reads as TGCAGCGTTGCCGGCCCGTTTTTCACAGATACGCAGTATTTT. Protein product: CSVAGPFFTDTQYF.

A few counts support this clonotype. V is TRBV5-1 and J is TRBJ2-1, with 12 bases lining up with TRBD2. CDR1 SGHRS and CDR2 YFSETQ come from the germline V gene. The J segment lost 0 bases and the V segment lost 4 bases, leaving 14 bases of the junction unmatched. The CDR3 sequence is 20 residues long. CDR3 DNA: TGCGCCAGCAGCGTGGAGGGAAGGCTAGCGGGAGGGAGCTCCTACAATGAGCAGTTCTTC. Translated: CASSVEGRLAGGSSYNEQFF.

This clonotype was observed a few times. The chain links TRBV24-1 to TRBJ2-1; D perhaps matches TRBD2 (5 bases). Germline CDR1 KGHDR, CDR2 SFDVKD. The length of the CDR3 is 15 residues. V lost 3 bases and J 7 bases, leaving 15 bases between the germline ends. The CDR3 nucleotides read TGTGCCACCAGTGATCCGAGGGCCCTGGGGAATGAGCAGTTCTTC. Translating gives CATSDPRALGNEQFF.

Concerning this clonotype itself: The junction departs from the called germline gene at one end, perhaps through a read error. The V gene is TRBV7-2, the J gene TRBJ2-2, with 9 bases matching TRBD2. The CDR3 runs to 15 residues. The germline gives CDR1 SGHTA, CDR2 FQGNSA. CDR3 residues: CASSLYGTSTWELFF. For the CDR3, the DNA is TGTGCCAGCAGCTTATACGGGACTAGCACCTGGGAGCTGTTTTTT. Variable domain in full (rest from reference TRBV7-2 and TRBJ2-2): GAGVSQSPSNKVTEKGKDVELRCDPISGHTALYWYRQSLGQGLEFLIYFQGNSAPDKSGLPSDRFSAERTGGSVSTLTIQRTQQEDSAVYLCASSLYGTSTWELFFGEGSRLTVL.

The chain links TRBV20-1 to TRBJ2-5; D ambiguous. With 6 bases removed from V and 4 bases from J, the gap between germline ends came to 21 bases. This CDR3 comprises 15 residues. CDR1 DFQATT and CDR2 SNEGSKA come from the germline V gene (reference sequence). CDR3: CSAPRSWTVGETQYF. The CDR3 DNA is TGCAGTGCCCCCCGGAGTTGGACGGTGGGAGAGACCCAGTACTTC.

This clonotype turned up a few times. The chain couples TRBV29-1 to TRBJ2-1; 15 bases are shared with TRBD2. The CDR3 totals 15 residues. Trimming at V came to 6 bases and at J to 8 bases, leaving 8 bases not matched to a gene. Germline CDR1 is SQVTM and CDR2 is ANQGSEA. This CDR3 is CSVDGTSGRWDEQFF. The DNA of the CDR3 is TGCAGCGTGGATGGGACTAGCGGGAGGTGGGATGAGCAGTTCTTC.

This clonotype was counted a few times. The J gene is TRBJ2-1, the V gene TRBV11-1, with 12 bases matching TRBD2. V was pared by 1 base and J by 7 bases, with 11 bases of the junction left unmatched. The CDR3 length is 18 residues. Germline V lookup: CDR1 SGHAT, CDR2 FQDESV (reference sequence). The CDR3 sequence is CASSLGAASGRARNEQFF. CDR3 DNA sequence: TGTGCCAGCAGCTTAGGGGCCGCTAGCGGGAGGGCCCGGAATGAGCAGTTCTTC.

This clonotype was picked up a small number of times. The chain uses TRBV7-9 and TRBJ2-5; the D is unclear. V lost 5 bases and J lost 4, with 11 bases in between. This CDR3 is 13 amino acids long. Germline V gene sequence: CDR1 SEHNR, CDR2 FQNEAQ (reference sequence). The CDR3 loop is CASSGPGRETQYF. DNA of the CDR3: TGTGCCAGCAGCGGCCCCGGTCGAGAGACCCAGTACTTC.

A few counts support this clonotype. J is TRBJ1-5 and V is TRBV5-5; D is ambiguous. With 5 bases removed from V and 1 base from J, the gap between germline ends came to 13 bases. Per the germline V gene, CDR1 is SGHKS and CDR2 is YYEKEE (reference sequence). The CDR3 runs 15 residues. The CDR3 DNA reads as TGTGCCAGCAGTCCTGGCGGGGAAAGCAATCAGCCCCAGCATTTT. Its protein is CASSPGGESNQPQHF.

The chain has TRBV5-1 and TRBJ1-1; the D is unclear. Trimming cost V 4 bases and J 1 base, with 20 bases left between them. CDR1 is SGHRS and CDR2 is YFSETQ in the germline V gene. The CDR3 contains 17 residues. Here the CDR3 DNA reads TGCGCCAGCAGCGCAATCCCGACGGCTAAACCGAACACTGAAGCTTTCTTT. Amino acid sequence: CASSAIPTAKPNTEAFF.

This clonotype was detected a few times. The chain combines TRBV4-1 with TRBJ2-5; D is undetermined. Germline assignment: CDR1 MGHRA and CDR2 YSYEKL. The CDR3 runs 12 residues. The germline V and J ends were trimmed by 2 bases and 5 bases, with 6 bases remaining between them. The CDR3 DNA follows: TGCGCCAGCAGCCAATTCGAGGAGACCCAGTACTTC. As protein: CASSQFEETQYF.

The CDR3 loop is CASSSNSNGYHEQYF. The CDR3 DNA follows: TGTGCCAGCAGCTCTAACTCGAACGGGTACCACGAGCAGTACTTC. The V gene is TRBV7-9, the J gene TRBJ2-7, with D unresolved. The V and J ends lost 4 bases and 5 bases respectively, with 18 bases between them. CDR3 length: 15 amino acids. The germline V gene encodes CDR1 SEHNR and CDR2 FQNEAQ (reference sequence).

Concerning this clonotype itself: No conserved phenylalanine or tryptophan is present at the end of the CDR3, so a read error is the likely explanation. The J gene is TRBJ1-1, the V gene TRBV7-6; no firm D call. Trimming cost V 5 bases and J 7 bases, with 17 bases left between them. Germline CDR1 SGHVS, CDR2 FNYEAQ. This CDR3 comprises 14 residues. The CDR3, as DNA: TGTGCCAGCAGCCAGGCCCAGTTTCCTTTTGAAGCTTTCTCT. Encoded protein: CASSQAQFPFEAFS.